A single T cell receptor beta chain is shown here with its context. Its antigen is unknown. The data derive from a study of shared clonotypes between healthy human individuals. As defined, naive CD8 cells were CD45RO-negative and positively selected for CCR7, with terminally differentiated effector memory CD45RA+ cells excluded. How the authors handled the data: Filtering differed since immunoSEQ provided only junctions, with no quality scores. Sequencing was performed with immunoSEQ multiplex PCR; in TCRdb, only in-frame clones are kept and a portion is missing. The V and J calls and clone size are taken from that table; D and trimming were inferred from the DNA. This sample has approximately 590,000 clones, with nearly 97% found just once. Study conclusions and caveats: Clonotype sharing across several donors was observed for 4% to 5.5% of naive CD4 clonotypes. Among donors, clonotype sharing was expected to be affected by sequencing depth. Rarefaction showed sorted-subset sequencing was incomplete despite large depth.

Trimming shortened V by 9 bases and J by 0 bases, and 3 bases separated the two germline ends. Germline V gene sequence: CDR1 SNHLY, CDR2 FYNNEI. The CDR3 covers 12 residues. Source material: naive CD8+ T cells sorted from blood. This TCR was recovered from a woman aged 25 to 39 in good health. The V and J genes are TRBV2 and TRBJ2-6; D gene uncertain. The CDR3 DNA sequence: TGTGCCAGTTTCTCTGGGGCCAACGTCCTGACTTTC. This codes for CASFSGANVLTF.